One sample yielded the 30 T cell receptor beta chains listed below, sequenced in a study of T-cell reconstitution after alpha-beta-depleted transplantation in children. Molecular barcoding with unique molecular identifiers was used for the TCRbeta library. TCRdb re-called the PCR reads with MiXCR, one entry per CDR3 protein. The sample holds roughly 240,000 distinct CDR3 sequences, around 7.5% seen once. The material was PBMCs, mostly from graft donor cells, obtained 180 days after TCRalphabeta/CD19-depleted stem cell transplant. Source of these receptors: a male patient aged 10-17 years who had a stem cell transplant for acute lymphoblastic leukemia, so the T cells may come from the graft donor.

Many counts were recorded for this clonotype. The rearrangement joins TRBV10-3 to TRBJ2-1; 7 nucleotides match TRBD2. The germline V gene has CDR1 ENHRY and CDR2 SYGVKD. V shed 2 bases, J shed 6 bases, and the junction held 10 bases outside the gene matches. CDR3 length: 16 amino acids. DNA of the CDR3: TGTGCCATCAGTGAGGGAGCGGGAAAAAGGGGCAATGAGCAGTTCTTC. It is translated as CAISEGAGKRGNEQFF.

This clonotype was seen repeatedly, ten times or more. This chain joins TRBV14 and TRBJ2-7; D ambiguous. The V and J ends lost 4 bases and 3 bases respectively, with 16 bases between them. CDR3 length: 15 amino acids. Germline V gene data show CDR1 as SGHDN and CDR2 as FVKESK. The CDR3 spells CASSPSPVGGYEQYF. CDR3 nucleotides: TGTGCCAGCAGCCCCTCACCGGTAGGTGGCTACGAGCAGTACTTC.

This clonotype was recorded at least ten times. V gene TRBV20-1 combines with J gene TRBJ2-3; 8 positions agree with TRBD1. The CDR3 runs 15 residues. Looked up from germline, CDR1 is DFQATT and CDR2 is SNEGSKA (reference sequence). Trimming removed 8 bases from V and 1 base from J; junction bases left unmatched: 11. The CDR3 loop reads CSSKPGGAGTDTQYF. The CDR3 nucleotides read TGCAGTTCTAAGCCAGGGGGCGCGGGCACAGATACGCAGTATTTT.

This clonotype has a count of ten or more. V gene TRBV5-1 combines with J gene TRBJ1-1, with a weak D call TRBD1 (5 bases). This CDR3 has 15 residues. Germline lookup yields CDR1 SGHRS and CDR2 YFSETQ. Trimming shortened V by 0 bases and J by 4 bases, and 13 bases separated the two germline ends. Here the CDR3 DNA reads TGCGCCAGCAGCTTGGCCGGGGGGAGTGGCACTGAAGCTTTCTTT. Translation gives CASSLAGGSGTEAFF.

This clonotype appeared many times. The chain joins TRBV5-1 to TRBJ2-2; D could derive from TRBD1 or TRBD2 (6 bases each). Germline V gene data show CDR1 as SGHRS and CDR2 as YFSETQ. The CDR3 is made up of 17 amino acids. With 4 bases removed from V and 4 bases from J, the gap between germline ends came to 20 bases. This CDR3 is CASSRLGGGRGTGELFF. CDR3 nucleotide sequence: TGCGCCAGCAGCCGGCTGGGGGGCGGGCGCGGCACCGGGGAGCTGTTTTTT.

In its sample, this clonotype was seen many times. This sequence joins TRBV20-1 and TRBJ1-1; possibly TRBD1 for D (6 bases). Trimming removed 6 bases at V and 2 bases at J, with 13 bases between. Germline V gene lookup returns CDR1 DFQATT and CDR2 SNEGSKA (reference sequence). This CDR3 has 13 residues. The CDR3 nucleotides are TGCAGTGCCTGGGGGGGGGCTAACACTGAAGCTTTCTTT. Protein product: CSAWGGANTEAFF.

At least ten counts were recorded for this clonotype. This chain joins TRBV7-9 and TRBJ2-5; 7 bases match TRBD1. The CDR3 sequence is 15 residues long. Looked up from germline, CDR1 is SEHNR and CDR2 is FQNEAQ (reference sequence). The junction had 6 bases not matched to a gene; V was cut back by 2 bases and J by 3 bases. This chain's CDR3 is CASSLPGQLEETQYF. For the CDR3, the DNA is TGTGCCAGCAGCTTACCGGGACAGCTAGAAGAGACCCAGTACTTC. The whole variable domain, filled in from reference TRBV7-9 and TRBJ2-5, reads DTGVSQNPRHKITKRGQNVTFRCDPISEHNRLYWYRQTLGQGPEFLTYFQNEAQLEKSRLLSDRFSAERPKGSFSTLEIQRTEQGDSAMYLCASSLPGQLEETQYFGPGTRLLVL.

This clonotype was found many times. The rearrangement joins TRBV5-1 to TRBJ1-1; D gene uncertain. This CDR3 region has 15 residues. Germline V gene data show CDR1 as SGHRS and CDR2 as YFSETQ. V shed 4 bases and J shed 0 bases, with 13 bases lying between them. CDR3 amino acids: CASSPTVTVNTEAFF. CDR3 DNA sequence: TGCGCCAGCAGCCCCACAGTCACCGTGAACACTGAAGCTTTCTTT.

The CDR3 nucleotides are TGTGCCAGCAGACGTCAGGGGTTCTCCTACGAGCAGTACTTC. Protein: CASRRQGFSYEQYF. The chain joins TRBV6-1 to TRBJ2-7; weak D call: TRBD1 (6 bases). Trimming cost V 6 bases and J 0 bases, with 12 bases left between them. CDR3 size: 14 residues. The germline V gene has CDR1 MNHNS and CDR2 SASEGT.

This clonotype has at least ten counts. As DNA, the CDR3 is TGTGCCAGCAGTACGGCCCCTACGATAAGCGGGGCTTTCTTT. This encodes CASSTAPTISGAFF. The chain has TRBV6-1 and TRBJ1-1; D is unclear. V lost 5 bases and J lost 11, with 21 bases in between. This CDR3 is built from 14 residues. Germline V gene lookup returns CDR1 MNHNS and CDR2 SASEGT.

This clonotype was seen many times. The chain uses TRBV3-1 and TRBJ1-5; D gene ambiguous. The CDR3 loop spans 14 amino acids. Deletions cut 1 base from V and 0 bases from J, with 4 bases between. Looked up from germline, CDR1 is LGHDT and CDR2 is YNNKEL (reference sequence). The CDR3 spells CASSQGNSNQPQHF. The CDR3 DNA is TGTGCCAGCAGCCAAGGGAATAGCAATCAGCCCCAGCATTTT.

Concerning this clonotype: A read error may explain this, as a much larger clone is one base away. This chain uses TRBV28 with TRBJ2-1, with no clear D. Germline lookup yields CDR1 MDHEN and CDR2 SYDVKM. This CDR3 has 11 amino acids. Trimming removed 7 bases from V and 9 bases from J, with 10 bases in between. The CDR3 loop reads CASTPRSEQFF. In DNA, the CDR3 is TGTGCCAGCACCCCAAGGTCTGAGCAGTTCTTC.

There are many counts of this clonotype. The V gene is TRBV25-1, the J gene TRBJ2-4, with no clear D. This CDR3 is built from 15 residues. Germline values: CDR1 MGHDK, CDR2 SYGVNS. The V end was cut by 6 bases, the J end by 0 bases, with 12 bases between. The CDR3 is CASSPAGLAKNIQYF. The CDR3 bases are TGTGCCAGCAGCCCCGCCGGGCTAGCCAAAAACATTCAGTACTTC.

In its sample, this clonotype was seen many times. J is TRBJ2-2 and V is TRBV7-3; D unresolved. In germline, CDR1 is SGHTA, CDR2 FQGTGA. The CDR3 runs to 13 residues. With 4 bases removed from V and 3 bases from J, the gap between germline ends came to 6 bases. Here the CDR3 reads CASSYTYTGELFF. The DNA of the CDR3 is TGTGCCAGCAGCTACACTTACACCGGGGAGCTGTTTTTT.

This clonotype appeared many times. The genes are TRBV28 and TRBJ1-2; D remains ambiguous. V lost 6 bases and J 4 bases, leaving 12 bases between the germline ends. Per the germline V gene, CDR1 is MDHEN and CDR2 is SYDVKM. There are 13 residues in the CDR3. The CDR3 sequence: CASSAGRVYGYTF. CDR3 in DNA: TGTGCCAGCAGCGCCGGACGGGTCTATGGCTACACCTTC.

There are many counts of this clonotype. The gene calls are TRBV6-5 and TRBJ2-2; D unclear. V dropped 2 bases and J dropped 4 bases, with 5 bases sitting between them. There are 13 residues in the CDR3. Germline assignment: CDR1 MNHEY and CDR2 SVGAGI. The CDR3, as DNA: TGTGCCAGCAGTTACGCTGGCACCGGGGAGCTGTTTTTT. Protein sequence: CASSYAGTGELFF.

This clonotype was detected many times. The chain couples TRBV27 to TRBJ1-2, with 11 bases lining up with TRBD1. CDR3 length: 16 amino acids. Germline lookup yields CDR1 MNHEY and CDR2 SMNVEV (reference sequence). With 2 bases clipped from V and 0 bases from J, the junction kept 2 bases outside the gene matches. The CDR3 DNA follows: TGTGCCAGCAGTTTAGGGACAGGGGGGGCTAACTATGGCTACACCTTC. This sequence encodes CASSLGTGGANYGYTF.

This clonotype showed up many times. This sequence joins TRBV5-5 and TRBJ2-7; D gene unclear. The ends were cut back, 1 base at V and 5 bases at J, with 7 bases in the middle. CDR3 length: 12 residues. Germline loops: CDR1 SGHKS, CDR2 YYEKEE (reference sequence). The DNA of the CDR3 is TGTGCCAGCAGCTTGTATGGTCACGAGCAGTACTTC. It yields the protein CASSLYGHEQYF.

This clonotype has a count of ten or more. The chain joins TRBV28 to TRBJ1-5, with unresolved D. V dropped 0 bases and J dropped 0 bases, with 9 bases sitting between them. Germline CDR1 and CDR2: MDHEN and SYDVKM. This CDR3 region has 16 residues. The CDR3 is CASSLWQPYSNQPQHF. For the CDR3, the DNA is TGTGCCAGCAGTTTATGGCAGCCCTATAGCAATCAGCCCCAGCATTTT.

Notes on this clonotype: A much larger clone lies a single base off, so this may be a read error. This chain connects TRBV4-2 to TRBJ1-5; TRBD1 agrees at 7 bases. The V gene's germline CDR1 is LGHNA and CDR2 YNFKEQ. CDR3 length equals 16 residues. The CDR3 DNA is TGTGCCAGCAGCCAATACGGGCAGGGGGGCAATCACCCCCAGCATTTT. Amino acid sequence: CASSQYGQGGNHPQHF.

This clonotype was found many times. The rearrangement links TRBV20-1 to TRBJ2-1; D unresolved. The CDR3 totals 17 residues. Germline CDR1 reads DFQATT; CDR2 reads SNEGSKA (reference sequence). The V end lost 6 bases, the J end lost 0 bases, and 21 bases lay between the germline ends. CDR3 bases: TGCAGTGCCACCCCCGGTGGCGCCTTTAGCTCCTACAATGAGCAGTTCTTC. As protein: CSATPGGAFSSYNEQFF.

The table lists this clonotype with many counts. The genes are TRBV2 and TRBJ1-4; 7 bases line up with TRBD1. Germline V gene lookup returns CDR1 SNHLY and CDR2 FYNNEI. V dropped 6 bases and J dropped 8; count of bases not matched to a gene: 9. This CDR3 region has 14 residues. The CDR3: CASRDGTVGEKLFF. The CDR3 region has the DNA TGTGCCAGCAGAGACGGGACAGTGGGCGAAAAACTGTTTTTT.

The V and J genes are TRBV20-1 and TRBJ2-3, with TRBD1 identical over 11 bases. Germline V CDR1 and CDR2: DFQATT, SNEGSKA (reference sequence). V lost 4 bases and J lost 6; bases outside the gene matches: 9. The CDR3 contains 15 residues. CDR3 sequence: CSANPDRGLGDTQYF. The CDR3 nucleotides are TGCAGTGCTAACCCGGACAGGGGGCTGGGGGATACGCAGTATTTT.

This clonotype has a count of ten or more. The V call is TRBV20-1, the J call TRBJ1-1; 9 bases fit TRBD1. This CDR3 is built from 13 residues. The germline V gene encodes CDR1 DFQATT and CDR2 SNEGSKA (reference sequence). The J segment lost 3 bases and the V segment lost 6 bases, leaving 5 bases of the junction unmatched. CDR3 sequence (DNA): TGCAGTGCCACAGGGGGCGACGACACTGAAGCTTTCTTT. Translating gives CSATGGDDTEAFF.

This clonotype was detected many times. The chain combines TRBV12-3 or TRBV12-4 with TRBJ2-1; 11 positions agree with TRBD2. With 2 bases clipped from V and 0 bases from J, the junction kept 6 bases outside the gene matches. This CDR3 spans 18 amino acids. CDR3 loop: CASSLRLAGISSYNEQFF. The CDR3 DNA is TGTGCCAGCAGTTTAAGACTAGCGGGGATCAGCTCCTACAATGAGCAGTTCTTC.

This clonotype was observed at least ten times. The genes are TRBV5-1 and TRBJ2-2; D is uncertain. Trimming shortened V by 1 base and J by 1 base, and 8 bases separated the two germline ends. The CDR3 has 15 amino acids. Germline V CDR1 and CDR2: SGHRS, YFSETQ. DNA for the CDR3: TGCGCCAGCAGCTTGATAGGCGGGAACACCGGGGAGCTGTTTTTT. Amino acid sequence: CASSLIGGNTGELFF.

The table lists this clonotype with many counts. The chain links TRBV7-6 to TRBJ1-1; possible D gene TRBD1, 5 bases. V lost 2 bases, J lost 0 bases, and 16 bases lay in between. Per germline, CDR1 SGHVS and CDR2 FNYEAQ. The CDR3 contains 17 residues. In nucleotides, the CDR3 is TGTGCCAGCAGCTTATTGGCGGCAGGGAGGCTGAACACTGAAGCTTTCTTT. It encodes CASSLLAAGRLNTEAFF. The variable domain in full, with the rest retrieved from reference TRBV7-6 and TRBJ1-1, is GAGVSQSPRYKVTKRGQDVALRCDPISGHVSLYWYRQALGQGPEFLTYFNYEAQQDKSGLPNDRFSAERPEGSISTLTIQRTEQRDSAMYRCASSLLAAGRLNTEAFFGQGTRLTVV.

This clonotype was seen ten or more times. The rearrangement joins TRBV29-1 to TRBJ2-3; TRBD2 might be the D (7 bases). Between the trimmed V and J ends, which lost 4 bases and 1 base, there was a span of 12 bases. Germline lookup yields CDR1 SQVTM and CDR2 ANQGSEA. The CDR3 is 14 amino acids. The CDR3 is CSVGGGQGTDTQYF. As DNA, the CDR3 is TGCAGCGTTGGGGGGGGCCAGGGCACAGATACGCAGTATTTT.

This clonotype was counted many times. The chain is built from TRBV5-4 and TRBJ2-1; perhaps TRBD2 as D (6 bases). The CDR3 has 16 amino acids. Germline CDR1 and CDR2: SGHNT and YYREEE (reference sequence). V gave up 4 bases and J gave up 3 bases, with 17 bases separating them. This CDR3 reads CASSPDGGAIYNEQFF. The CDR3 bases are TGTGCCAGCAGCCCCGATGGAGGGGCCATCTACAATGAGCAGTTCTTC.

This clonotype was counted ten times or more. The chain joins TRBV20-1 to TRBJ1-2; 8 bases fit TRBD1. CDR1 is DFQATT and CDR2 is SNEGSKA in the germline V gene (reference sequence). J gave up 4 bases and V 5 bases, and 12 bases lay outside the gene matches. This CDR3 region has 15 residues. CDR3 nucleotide sequence: TGCAGTGCTCAGAAGAGCCGGGGACAGGCCTATGGCTACACCTTC. Translated: CSAQKSRGQAYGYTF.